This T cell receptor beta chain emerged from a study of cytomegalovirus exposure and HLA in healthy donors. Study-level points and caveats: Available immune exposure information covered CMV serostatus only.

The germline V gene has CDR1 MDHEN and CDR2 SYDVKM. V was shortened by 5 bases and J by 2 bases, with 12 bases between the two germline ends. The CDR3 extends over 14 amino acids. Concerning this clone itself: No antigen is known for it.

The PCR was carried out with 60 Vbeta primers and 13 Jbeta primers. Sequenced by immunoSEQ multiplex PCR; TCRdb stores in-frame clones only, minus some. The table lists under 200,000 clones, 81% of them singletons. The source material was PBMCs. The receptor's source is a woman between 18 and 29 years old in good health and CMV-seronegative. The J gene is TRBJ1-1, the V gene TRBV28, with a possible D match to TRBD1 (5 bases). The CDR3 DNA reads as TGTGCCAGCAGTCTAGAAGGGGCCAACACTGAAGCTTTCTTT. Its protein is CASSLEGANTEAFF.